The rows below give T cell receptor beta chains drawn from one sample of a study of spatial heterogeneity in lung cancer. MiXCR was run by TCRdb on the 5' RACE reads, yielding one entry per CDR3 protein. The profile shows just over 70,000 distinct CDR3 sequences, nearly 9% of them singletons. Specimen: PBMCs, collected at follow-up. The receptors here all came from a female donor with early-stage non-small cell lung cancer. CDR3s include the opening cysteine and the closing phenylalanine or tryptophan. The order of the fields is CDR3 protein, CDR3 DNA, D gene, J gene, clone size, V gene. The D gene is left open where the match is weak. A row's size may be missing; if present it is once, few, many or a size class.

CSARTVNQPQHF,TGCAGTGCCCGGACAGTAAATCAGCCCCAGCATTTT,-,TRBJ1-5,many,TRBV20-1
CASSLAAGDQPQHF,TGTGCCAGCAGCTTAGCAGCGGGGGATCAGCCCCAGCATTTT,-,TRBJ1-5,many,TRBV7-8
CASSLRQTYEQYF,TGTGCCAGCAGTTTACGGCAGACCTACGAGCAGTACTTC,-,TRBJ2-7,-,TRBV28
CASTVGGGGYNEQFF,TGTGCCAGCACCGTGGGAGGGGGCGGTTACAATGAGCAGTTCTTC,-,TRBJ2-1,-,TRBV28
CASIHSQGGDTQYF,TGTGCCAGCATCCACTCACAGGGGGGAGATACGCAGTATTTT,TRBD1,TRBJ2-3,-,TRBV6-6
CASSEFGAANTEAFF,TGTGCCAGCAGTGAATTTGGGGCAGCGAACACTGAAGCTTTCTTT,-,TRBJ1-1,few,TRBV25-1
CASRVRTSGSHIQYF,TGTGCCAGCAGGGTTCGGACTAGCGGGAGTCACATTCAGTACTTC,TRBD2,TRBJ2-4,-,TRBV2
CASSFARAGEETQYF,TGTGCCAGCAGTTTTGCTCGAGCGGGAGAAGAGACCCAGTACTTC,TRBD2,TRBJ2-5,-,TRBV28
CASSRYNSPLHF,TGTGCCAGCAGTAGATATAATTCACCCCTCCACTTT,-,TRBJ1-6,many,TRBV28
CASSGTGLSTEAFF,TGCGCCAGCAGCGGTACAGGGCTCAGCACTGAAGCTTTCTTT,-,TRBJ1-1,-,TRBV5-1
CASTRVTSGRYTGELFF,TGTGCCAGTACCCGGGTCACTAGCGGGAGGTACACCGGGGAGCTGTTTTTT,TRBD2,TRBJ2-2,many,TRBV19
CASISAGTGAEQYF,TGTGCCAGCATTTCCGCCGGGACAGGGGCCGAGCAGTACTTC,TRBD1,TRBJ2-7,-,TRBV28
CASTSRATGELFF,TGTGCCAGCACCTCCCGGGCCACCGGGGAGCTGTTTTTT,-,TRBJ2-2,-,TRBV2
CASSLTSGILYEQYF,TGTGCCAGCAGCCTTACTAGCGGGATCCTCTACGAGCAGTACTTC,TRBD2,TRBJ2-7,many,TRBV3-1
CASRFGTENSPLHF,TGTGCCAGCAGGTTCGGGACAGAGAATTCACCCCTCCACTTT,TRBD1,TRBJ1-6,few,TRBV6-5
CASSEYRQEALYGYTF,TGTGCCAGCAGTGAATATCGACAGGAGGCACTCTATGGCTACACCTTC,-,TRBJ1-2,many,TRBV25-1
CASGSSGLLGNQPQHF,TGTGCTAGTGGTTCCAGTGGCCTCTTGGGCAATCAGCCCCAGCATTTT,-,TRBJ1-5,many,TRBV12-5
CASSHSVGNQETQYF,TGTGCCAGCTCACACTCCGTGGGTAACCAAGAGACCCAGTACTTC,-,TRBJ2-5,many,TRBV18
CASSPSRGETQYF,TGTGCCAGCAGCCCCTCCCGGGGGGAGACCCAGTACTTC,-,TRBJ2-5,many,TRBV7-2
CATSRGQGPYEQYF,TGTGCCACCAGCAGAGGACAGGGGCCCTACGAGCAGTACTTC,TRBD1,TRBJ2-7,-,TRBV15
CASSQTYNSPLHF,TGTGCCAGCAGCCAGACATATAATTCACCCCTCCACTTT,-,TRBJ1-6,many,TRBV3-1
CAITGRVFNEQFF,TGTGCCATCACCGGGCGAGTCTTTAATGAGCAGTTCTTC,-,TRBJ2-1,many,TRBV10-3
CASSLAWEEETQYF,TGCGCCAGCAGCTTGGCATGGGAGGAAGAGACCCAGTACTTC,-,TRBJ2-5,few,TRBV5-1
CASSGHGTLNTGELFF,TGTGCCAGCAGCGGACACGGGACTCTGAACACCGGGGAGCTGTTTTTT,-,TRBJ2-2,once,TRBV9
CATSRDPFLTSGKNIQYF,TGTGCCACCAGCAGAGATCCCTTTTTAACTAGCGGGAAAAACATTCAGTACTTC,TRBD2,TRBJ2-4,many,TRBV15
CASRRDGEGNQPQHF,TGCGCCAGCAGGAGGGACGGCGAGGGCAATCAGCCCCAGCATTTT,-,TRBJ1-5,-,TRBV5-1
CASSGQGGQPQHF,TGTGCCAGCAGTGGCCAGGGGGGCCAGCCCCAGCATTTT,TRBD1,TRBJ1-5,-,TRBV6-1
CSVEDPTATSGRAYNEQFF,TGCAGCGTTGAAGATCCCACCGCGACTAGCGGCCGGGCGTACAATGAGCAGTTCTTC,TRBD2,TRBJ2-1,many,TRBV29-1
CSARTLGKLFF,TGCAGTGCTAGGACCCTGGGAAAACTGTTTTTT,-,TRBJ1-4,few,TRBV20-1
CASSLTGLNEQFF,TGTGCCAGCAGCTTAACGGGATTGAATGAGCAGTTCTTC,-,TRBJ2-1,many,TRBV7-3
CASSPWGSGIYNEQFF,TGTGCCAGCAGCCCGTGGGGGTCTGGGATATACAATGAGCAGTTCTTC,-,TRBJ2-1,many,TRBV7-3
CASSELGQSVNEQFF,TGTGCCAGCAGTGAGCTAGGACAGTCGGTGAATGAGCAGTTCTTC,-,TRBJ2-1,many,TRBV2
CASSLAPWDRGSYEQYF,TGTGCCAGCAGCTTAGCGCCGTGGGACAGGGGCTCCTACGAGCAGTACTTC,TRBD1,TRBJ2-7,many,TRBV7-8
CASSPSRGNTIYF,TGTGCCAGCAGCCCCAGCCGGGGCAACACCATATATTTT,-,TRBJ1-3,many,TRBV7-2
CASRGQGTDTQYF,TGTGCCAGCAGAGGACAGGGAACAGATACGCAGTATTTT,TRBD1,TRBJ2-3,-,TRBV28
CASSGHEAGELFF,TGTGCCAGCAGCGGACACGAGGCCGGGGAGCTGTTTTTT,-,TRBJ2-2,many,TRBV2
CASSLKQGQYYEQYF,TGTGCCAGCAGTTTAAAGCAGGGGCAGTACTACGAGCAGTACTTC,-,TRBJ2-7,many,TRBV27
CAISETGDVGNTIYF,TGTGCCATCAGCGAGACAGGGGACGTGGGAAACACCATATATTTT,TRBD1,TRBJ1-3,few,TRBV10-3
CASSLWTGAEDTQYF,TGTGCCAGCAGCCTCTGGACAGGGGCAGAGGATACGCAGTATTTT,TRBD1,TRBJ2-3,many,TRBV14
CASSQGSRLLFF,TGTGCCAGCAGCCAAGGGAGCAGGTTGCTATTCTTT,-,TRBJ1-1,many,TRBV3-1
CASSYQDRSGTEAFF,TGTGCCAGCAGTTACCAGGACAGGTCCGGCACTGAAGCTTTCTTT,TRBD1,TRBJ1-1,few,TRBV6-5
CSARALAARTSVITGELFF,TGCAGTGCTAGAGCTCTCGCCGCAAGGACTAGCGTTATAACCGGGGAGCTGTTTTTT,TRBD2,TRBJ2-2,-,TRBV20-1
CASRTISGANVLTF,TGTGCCAGCAGGACTATCTCTGGGGCCAACGTCCTGACTTTC,-,TRBJ2-6,many,TRBV6-1
CASSYKGSPLHF,TGTGCCAGCAGTTATAAGGGTTCACCCCTCCACTTT,-,TRBJ1-6,many,TRBV25-1
CASSQDSLQSEYSNQPQHF,TGTGCCAGCAGCCAAGACAGTTTACAGTCTGAATATAGCAATCAGCCCCAGCATTTT,-,TRBJ1-5,many,TRBV3-1
CASSMGRSSGANVLTF,TGTGCCAGCAGTATGGGACGGTCCTCTGGGGCCAACGTCCTGACTTTC,-,TRBJ2-6,many,TRBV6-4
CASSYYSASYEQYF,TGTGCCAGCAGTTACTATTCGGCTTCCTACGAGCAGTACTTC,-,TRBJ2-7,few,TRBV6-5
CASSVVGEVYTGELFF,TGTGCCAGCAGCGTTGTAGGGGAAGTATACACCGGGGAGCTGTTTTTT,-,TRBJ2-2,few,TRBV9
CASRRDSNEKLFF,TGTGCCAGCAGACGGGACAGCAATGAAAAACTGTTTTTT,TRBD1,TRBJ1-4,many,TRBV7-9